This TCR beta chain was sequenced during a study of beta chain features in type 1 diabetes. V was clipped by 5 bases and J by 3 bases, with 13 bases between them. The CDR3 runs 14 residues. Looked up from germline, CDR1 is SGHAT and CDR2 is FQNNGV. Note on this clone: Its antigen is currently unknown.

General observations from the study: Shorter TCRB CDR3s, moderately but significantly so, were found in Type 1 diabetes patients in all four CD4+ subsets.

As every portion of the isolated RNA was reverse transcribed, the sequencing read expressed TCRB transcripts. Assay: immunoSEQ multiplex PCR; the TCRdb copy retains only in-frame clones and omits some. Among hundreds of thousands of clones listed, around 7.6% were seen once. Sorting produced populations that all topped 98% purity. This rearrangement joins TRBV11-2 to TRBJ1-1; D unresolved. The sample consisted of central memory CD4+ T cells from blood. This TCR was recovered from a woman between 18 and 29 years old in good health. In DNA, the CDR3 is TGTGCCAGCAGCGCCCGCTTGTCCGACACTGAAGCTTTCTTT. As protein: CASSARLSDTEAFF.